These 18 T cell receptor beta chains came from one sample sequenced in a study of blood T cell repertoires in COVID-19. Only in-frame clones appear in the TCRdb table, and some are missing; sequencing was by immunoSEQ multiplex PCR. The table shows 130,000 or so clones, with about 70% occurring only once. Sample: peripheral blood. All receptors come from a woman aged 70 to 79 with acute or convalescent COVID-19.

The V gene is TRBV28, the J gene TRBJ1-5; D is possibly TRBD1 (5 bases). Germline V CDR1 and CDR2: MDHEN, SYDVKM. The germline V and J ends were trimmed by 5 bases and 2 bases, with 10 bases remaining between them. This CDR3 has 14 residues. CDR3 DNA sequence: TGTGCCAGCAGTGATGGACATGGCAATCAGCCCCAGCATTTT. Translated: CASSDGHGNQPQHF.

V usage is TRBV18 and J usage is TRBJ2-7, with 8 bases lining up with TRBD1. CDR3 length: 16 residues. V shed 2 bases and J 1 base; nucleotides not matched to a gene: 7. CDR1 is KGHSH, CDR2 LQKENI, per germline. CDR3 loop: CASSPGRTGISYEQYF. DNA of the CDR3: TGTGCCAGCTCACCAGGTCGGACAGGGATTTCCTACGAGCAGTACTTC.

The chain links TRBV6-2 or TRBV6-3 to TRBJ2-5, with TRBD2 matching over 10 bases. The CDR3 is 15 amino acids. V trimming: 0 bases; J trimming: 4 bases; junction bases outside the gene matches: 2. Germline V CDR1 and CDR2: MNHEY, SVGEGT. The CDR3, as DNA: TGTGCCAGCAGTTACTCCGGGACTAGCGTAGAGACCCAGTACTTC. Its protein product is CASSYSGTSVETQYF.

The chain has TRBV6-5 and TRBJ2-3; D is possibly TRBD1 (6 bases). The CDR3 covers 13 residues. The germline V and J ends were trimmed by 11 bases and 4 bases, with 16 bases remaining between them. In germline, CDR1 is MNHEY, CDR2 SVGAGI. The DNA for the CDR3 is TGTGCCTCGGGTAGCAGGGGCCCAGATACGCAGTATTTT. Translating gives CASGSRGPDTQYF.

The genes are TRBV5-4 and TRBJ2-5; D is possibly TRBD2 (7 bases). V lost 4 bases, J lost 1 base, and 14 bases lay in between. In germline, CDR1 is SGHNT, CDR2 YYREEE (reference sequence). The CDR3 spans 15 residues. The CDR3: CASSATGGPQETQYF. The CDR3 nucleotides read TGTGCCAGCAGCGCCACCGGGGGGCCCCAAGAGACCCAGTACTTC.

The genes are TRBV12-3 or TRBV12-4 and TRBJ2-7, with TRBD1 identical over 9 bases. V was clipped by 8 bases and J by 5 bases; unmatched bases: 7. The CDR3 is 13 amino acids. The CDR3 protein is CASGQGKRNEQYF. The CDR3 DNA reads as TGTGCCAGCGGACAGGGGAAGCGGAACGAGCAGTACTTC.

This chain's CDR3 is CASSPGGVEGRSGNTIYF. In nucleotides, the CDR3 is TGCGCCAGCAGCCCCGGAGGGGTGGAGGGGAGGTCTGGAAACACCATATATTTT. The J gene is TRBJ1-3, the V gene TRBV5-1; weak D call: TRBD1 (5 bases). There are 18 residues in the CDR3. CDR1 is SGHRS, CDR2 YFSETQ, per germline. The V gene lost 4 bases and the J gene lost 1 base, with 21 bases spanning the gap.

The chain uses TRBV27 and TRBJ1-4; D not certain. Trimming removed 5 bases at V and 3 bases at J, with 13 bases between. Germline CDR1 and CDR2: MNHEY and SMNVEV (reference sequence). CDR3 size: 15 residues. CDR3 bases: TGTGCCAGCAGTACCCCCGGTGGAGCTAATGAAAAACTGTTTTTT. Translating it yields CASSTPGGANEKLFF.

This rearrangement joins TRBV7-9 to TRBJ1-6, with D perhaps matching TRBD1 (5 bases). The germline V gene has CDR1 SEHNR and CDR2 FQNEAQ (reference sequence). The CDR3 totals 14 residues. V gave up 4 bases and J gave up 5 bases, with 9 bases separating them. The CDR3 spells CASSSDSNNSPLHF. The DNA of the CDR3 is TGTGCCAGCAGCTCAGACAGCAATAATTCACCCCTCCACTTT.

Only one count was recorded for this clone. The CDR3 region is CASRSGQADTDTQYF. The CDR3 DNA reads as TGTGCCAGTAGGTCGGGACAGGCAGACACAGATACGCAGTATTTT. The genes are TRBV19 and TRBJ2-3; TRBD1 aligns across 8 bases. Unmatched junction bases numbered 7, after V lost 6 bases and J lost 2 bases. The CDR3 is 15 amino acids. Looked up from germline, CDR1 is LNHDA and CDR2 is SQIVND (reference sequence).

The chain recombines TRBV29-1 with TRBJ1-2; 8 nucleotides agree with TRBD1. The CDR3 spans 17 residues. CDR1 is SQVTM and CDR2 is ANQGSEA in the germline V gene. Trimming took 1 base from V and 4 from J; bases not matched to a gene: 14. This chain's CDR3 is CSVEAPDRQGSSYGYTF. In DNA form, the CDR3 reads TGCAGCGTTGAAGCCCCAGACAGACAGGGGTCTTCCTATGGCTACACCTTC.

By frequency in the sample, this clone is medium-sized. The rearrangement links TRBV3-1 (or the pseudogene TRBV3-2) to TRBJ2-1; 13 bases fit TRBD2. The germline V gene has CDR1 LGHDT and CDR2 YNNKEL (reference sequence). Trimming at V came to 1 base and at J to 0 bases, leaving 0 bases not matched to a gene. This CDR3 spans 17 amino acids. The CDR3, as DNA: TGTGCCAGCAGCCAAGGGACTAGCGGGAGCTCCTACAATGAGCAGTTCTTC. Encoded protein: CASSQGTSGSSYNEQFF.

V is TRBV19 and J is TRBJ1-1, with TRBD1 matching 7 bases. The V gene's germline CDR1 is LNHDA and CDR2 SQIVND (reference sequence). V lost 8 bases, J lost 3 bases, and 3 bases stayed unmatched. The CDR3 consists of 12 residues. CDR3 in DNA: TGTGCCAGTTGGGACAGTTACACTGAAGCTTTCTTT. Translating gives CASWDSYTEAFF.

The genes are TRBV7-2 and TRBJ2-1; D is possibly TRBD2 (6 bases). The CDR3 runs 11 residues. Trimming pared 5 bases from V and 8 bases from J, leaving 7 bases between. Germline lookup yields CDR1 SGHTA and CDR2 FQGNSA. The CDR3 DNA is TGTGCCAGCAGCCGCGGGGATGAGCAGTTCTTC. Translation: CASSRGDEQFF.

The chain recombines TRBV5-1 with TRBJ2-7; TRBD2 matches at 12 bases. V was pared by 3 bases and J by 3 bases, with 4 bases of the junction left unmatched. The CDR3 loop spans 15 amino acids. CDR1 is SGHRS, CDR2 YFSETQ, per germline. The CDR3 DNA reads TGCGCCAGCAGCTACAGACTAGCGGGAGACTACGAGCAGTACTTC. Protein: CASSYRLAGDYEQYF.

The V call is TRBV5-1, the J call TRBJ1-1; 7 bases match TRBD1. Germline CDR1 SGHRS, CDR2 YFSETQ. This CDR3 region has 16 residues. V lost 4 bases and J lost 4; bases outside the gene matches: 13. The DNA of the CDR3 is TGCGCCAGCAGCCTAACAGGGGTCCTTTTAACCACTGAAGCTTTCTTT. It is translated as CASSLTGVLLTTEAFF.

CDR3 coding DNA: TGTGCCAGCAGCGTTTCGTCGGCAACTAATGAAAAACTGTTTTTT. Its protein is CASSVSSATNEKLFF. The chain links TRBV9 to TRBJ1-4, with no clear D. CDR3 length equals 15 residues. Trimming took 2 bases from V and 0 from J, leaving 8 bases between them. The germline CDR1 and CDR2 sequences are SGDLS and YYNGEE.

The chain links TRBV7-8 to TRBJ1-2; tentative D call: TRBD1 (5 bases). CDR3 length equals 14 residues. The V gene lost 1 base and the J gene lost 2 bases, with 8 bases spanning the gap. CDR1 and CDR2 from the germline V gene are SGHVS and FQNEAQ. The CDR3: CASSLGRANYGYTF. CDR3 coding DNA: TGTGCCAGCAGCTTAGGCAGGGCGAACTATGGCTACACCTTC.